This T cell receptor beta chain was observed in a study of cytomegalovirus exposure and HLA in healthy donors. Study conclusions and caveats: TCR beta chain V- and J-gene trimming was linked, in a later analysis, to a missense variant in DCLRE1C.

The PCR employed 60 Vbeta primers together with 13 Jbeta primers. Generated by immunoSEQ multiplex PCR, the TCRdb table keeps only in-frame clones and is missing some. The sample has over 140,000 clones, approximately 80% seen once. Turning to this clone: Its antigen is undetermined.

Per the germline V gene, CDR1 is SGDLS and CDR2 is YYNGEE. Trimming left V 5 bases short and J 6 bases short, with 10 bases between. This CDR3 contains 12 residues. The source of this sequence is a man in his fifties in good health and CMV-seronegative. The sequenced sample was PBMCs. This sequence joins TRBV9 and TRBJ2-3, with D possibly being TRBD2 (5 bases). This CDR3 reads CASSARGDTQYF. CDR3 DNA: TGTGCCAGCAGTGCACGAGGGGATACGCAGTATTTT.